This T cell receptor (beta chain) was recorded in a study of blood T cell repertoires in COVID-19. At the level of the study: Acute and convalescent COVID-19 specimens originated in the United States, Italy and Spain. Nucleic acid was either cDNA or gDNA, and it came from T cells, B-cell-depleted T cells, or PBMCs.

Seattle patients were enrolled during active infection and followed longitudinally. Source study methods: Reference gene primers were amplified, and this amplification served to estimate nucleated cell counts. TCRdb's copy holds only in-frame clones and misses some; the assay was immunoSEQ multiplex PCR. V, J and clone size reflect that table, while D and trimming were determined from the DNA. The profile shows fewer than 450,000 clones, roughly 88% of them singletons. Per the germline V gene, CDR1 is SNHLY and CDR2 is FYNNEI. Trimming left V 6 bases short and J 3 bases short, with 17 bases between. The CDR3 sequence is 15 residues long.

Sequencing input: peripheral blood. The V and J genes are TRBV2 and TRBJ1-1, with no clear D. The clonotype was recovered from a woman between 45 and 60 years old with COVID-19, enrolled during active disease. CDR3: CASSPWSSEDTEAFF. The CDR3, as DNA: TGTGCCAGCAGCCCCTGGAGCAGCGAGGACACTGAAGCTTTCTTT.